This TCR beta chain was captured in a study of OX40 agonist ivuxolimab in advanced cancers. Looking at the study overall: Ivuxolimab was a fully human IgG2 agonistic monoclonal antibody targeting the costimulatory receptor OX40 (CD134). In the dose-escalation cohort, over 65% of patients were male, and the mean age was roughly 60 years, with a range of about 23 to 85. The monotherapy dose-escalation portion (N = 52 patients) of the phase I ivuxolimab trial is reported in the paper. Intravenous ivuxolimab was administered to patients every 2 weeks at six dose levels: 0.01, 0.1, 0.3, 1.5, 3 and 10 mg/kg. The point of sequencing TCRbeta in the periphery was to test whether ivuxolimab changed TCR sequence diversity and drove clonal T-cell expansion. Partial responses occurred in three dose-escalation patients: two with cutaneous melanoma and one with hepatocellular carcinoma. Of the roughly 51 dose-escalation patients, hepatocellular carcinoma was present in 19, melanoma in around 15, renal cell carcinoma in 9 and head and neck cancer in 9. Prior anti-PD-1, anti-PD-L1 or anti-CTLA-4 therapy was permitted, and checkpoint inhibitors had been received by roughly 40% of dose-escalation patients.

The sample holds one count of this clone. There is no known antigen for this receptor. There are no base qualities to consult, and no much larger clone falls within one base. The trial excluded patients who had a history of autoimmune disease or were on systemic immunosuppression. Peripheral blood for TCR sequencing was collected from all dose cohorts at baseline, on cycle 4 day 1, and on cycle 7 day 1. The samples were drawn from a first-in-human, open-label, multicenter phase I dose-escalation trial of ivuxolimab. Adults with locally advanced or metastatic melanoma, renal cell carcinoma, hepatocellular carcinoma or head and neck squamous cell carcinoma were enrolled in the trial. Before TCR sequencing, CD4+ T cells and CD8+ T cells from peripheral blood were sorted into separate populations. The full study reports these points: After ivuxolimab, expanded clones were on average more numerous among CD8+ T cells than among CD4+ T cells. At doses of 0.1 to 3.0 mg/kg, clonal expansion of both CD4+ and CD8+ blood T cells was observed from baseline to week 6. The antigen specificity of the clonally expanded peripheral T cells was not determined. Low levels of normalized T-cell clonal expansion were also seen in some nonresponding patients. In the 0.1-3.0 mg/kg groups, partial responders were among the patients with the lowest normalized peripheral clonal expansion, particularly in CD8+ T cells.

The CDR3 covers 15 residues, taking in both the cysteine and the phenylalanine. The entry retains the CDR3 DNA only, 45 bases that are in frame from base 1. V is trimmed back by 1 base and J by 7 bases, and the junction contains 8 bases that no gene match accounts for. CDR1 and CDR2, per the germline V gene, are SGHVS and FQNEAQ. Genomic DNA was isolated from the sorted cells so that the TCRbeta CDR3 region could be sequenced. The immunoSEQ Assay was used for sequencing of TCRbeta CDR3 regions. TCRdb took over this immuneACCESS table, retaining in-frame rearrangements with V and J assigned. Such tables are incomplete; in checked studies, under half of the missing clones stem from an unresolved V gene, and the remainder is unexplained. In all, the sample holds about 60,000 clones, and 90% of those were seen once. Under 2.5% of the sample goes to the ten largest clones.

Sequenced material: CD4+ or CD8+ T cells sorted from blood, taken in a trial of the OX40 agonist ivuxolimab. The chain uses TRBV7-8 and TRBJ1-1; 8 bases in between match TRBD1. The TCR was taken from an adult with an advanced solid tumor such as melanoma, head and neck, liver or kidney cancer. This receptor has the CDR3 CASSLVSRGQDEAFF. The base sequence is TGTGCCAGCAGCTTAGTATCCAGGGGGCAGGATGAAGCTTTCTTT.